This T cell receptor beta chain appears in the sequencing data of a study of cytomegalovirus exposure and HLA in healthy donors. Study-level points and caveats: In an earlier analysis, in some 500 donors, most V segments appeared productive either ~90% or ~30% of the time.

Germline V gives CDR1 GTSNPN, CDR2 SVGIG (reference sequence). The V and J ends lost 4 bases and 4 bases respectively, with 14 bases between them. The CDR3 is 13 amino acids. About this clone: Its antigen is unidentified.

13 Jbeta primers and 60 Vbeta primers were used for the PCR. Assay used: immunoSEQ multiplex PCR; TCRdb lists only in-frame clones, some missing. Found here are approximately 160,000 clones, 50% to 75% of them singletons; the top ten hold 2.5% to 3.5%. The chain carries TRBV30 and TRBJ2-7; D perhaps matches TRBD1 (6 bases). This sequence originates from a woman aged 25 to 39 in good health and CMV-seropositive. Material: PBMCs. This chain's CDR3 is CAWTLGAAYEQYF. The CDR3 bases are TGTGCCTGGACCCTGGGGGCAGCGTACGAGCAGTACTTC.